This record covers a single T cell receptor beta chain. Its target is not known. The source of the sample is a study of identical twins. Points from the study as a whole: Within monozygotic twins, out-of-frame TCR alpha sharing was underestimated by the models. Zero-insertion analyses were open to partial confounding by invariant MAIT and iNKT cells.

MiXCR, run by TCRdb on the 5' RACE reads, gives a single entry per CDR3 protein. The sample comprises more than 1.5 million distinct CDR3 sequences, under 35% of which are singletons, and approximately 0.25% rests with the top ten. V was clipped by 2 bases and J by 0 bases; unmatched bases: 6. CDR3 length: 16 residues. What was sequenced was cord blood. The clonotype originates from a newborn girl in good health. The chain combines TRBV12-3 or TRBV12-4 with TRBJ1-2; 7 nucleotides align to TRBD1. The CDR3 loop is CASSLYRGPTNYGYTF. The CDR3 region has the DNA TGTGCCAGCAGTTTATACAGGGGACCTACTAACTATGGCTACACCTTC.